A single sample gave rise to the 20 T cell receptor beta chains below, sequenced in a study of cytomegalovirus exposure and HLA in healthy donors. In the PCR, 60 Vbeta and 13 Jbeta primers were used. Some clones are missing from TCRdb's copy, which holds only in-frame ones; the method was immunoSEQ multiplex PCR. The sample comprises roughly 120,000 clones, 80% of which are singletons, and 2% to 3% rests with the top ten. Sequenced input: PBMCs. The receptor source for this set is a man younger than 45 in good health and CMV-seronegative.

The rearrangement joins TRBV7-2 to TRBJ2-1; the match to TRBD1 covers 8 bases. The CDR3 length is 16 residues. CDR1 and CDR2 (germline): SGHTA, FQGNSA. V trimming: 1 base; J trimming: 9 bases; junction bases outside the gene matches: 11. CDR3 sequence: CASSLVGGQASGEQFF. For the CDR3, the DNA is TGTGCCAGCAGCTTAGTAGGGGGACAGGCGTCCGGTGAGCAGTTCTTC.

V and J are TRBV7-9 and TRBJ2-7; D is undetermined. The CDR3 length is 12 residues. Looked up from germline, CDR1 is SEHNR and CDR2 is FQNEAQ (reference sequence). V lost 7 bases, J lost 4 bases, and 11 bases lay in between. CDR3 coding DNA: TGTGCCAGCACCTCTCTCGGGTACGAGCAGTACTTC. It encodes CASTSLGYEQYF. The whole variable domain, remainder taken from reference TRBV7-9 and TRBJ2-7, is DTGVSQNPRHKITKRGQNVTFRCDPISEHNRLYWYRQTLGQGPEFLTYFQNEAQLEKSRLLSDRFSAERPKGSFSTLEIQRTEQGDSAMYLCASTSLGYEQYFGPGTRLTVT.

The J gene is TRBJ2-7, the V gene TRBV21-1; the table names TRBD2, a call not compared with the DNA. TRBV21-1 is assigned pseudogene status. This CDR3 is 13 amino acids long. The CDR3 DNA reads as TGTGCCAGAGGGGGACTAGCGGGGTACGAGCAGTACTTC. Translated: CARGGLAGYEQYF.

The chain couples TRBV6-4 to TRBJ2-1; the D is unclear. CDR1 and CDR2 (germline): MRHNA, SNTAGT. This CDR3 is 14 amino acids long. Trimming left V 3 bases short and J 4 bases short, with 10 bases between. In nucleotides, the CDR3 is TGTGCCAGCAGTGAAAGTTCGGTATACAATGAGCAGTTCTTC. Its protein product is CASSESSVYNEQFF.

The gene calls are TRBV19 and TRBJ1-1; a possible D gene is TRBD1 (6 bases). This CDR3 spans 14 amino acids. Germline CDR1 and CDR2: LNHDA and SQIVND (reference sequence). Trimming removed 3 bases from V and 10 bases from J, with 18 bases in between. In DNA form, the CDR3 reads TGTGCCAGTAGTATTCGACAGGCCGGGGGGGGAGCTTTCTTT. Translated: CASSIRQAGGGAFF.

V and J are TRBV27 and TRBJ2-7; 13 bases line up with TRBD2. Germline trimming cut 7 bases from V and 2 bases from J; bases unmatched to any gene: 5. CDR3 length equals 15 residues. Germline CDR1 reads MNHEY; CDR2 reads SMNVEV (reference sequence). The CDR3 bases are TGTGCCAGCACAACTAGCGGGAGGGGGCCCTACGAGCAGTACTTC. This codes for CASTTSGRGPYEQYF.

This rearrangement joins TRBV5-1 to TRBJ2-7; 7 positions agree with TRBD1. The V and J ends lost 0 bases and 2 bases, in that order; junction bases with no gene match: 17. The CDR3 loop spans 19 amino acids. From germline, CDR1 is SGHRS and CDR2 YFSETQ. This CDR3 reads CASSLAGTDKNGYPYEQYF. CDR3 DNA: TGCGCCAGCAGCTTGGCGGGGACAGATAAAAACGGGTATCCCTACGAGCAGTACTTC. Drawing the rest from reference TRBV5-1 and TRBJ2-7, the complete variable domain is KAGVTQTPRYLIKTRGQQVTLSCSPISGHRSVSWYQQTPGQGLQFLFEYFSETQRNKGNFPGRFSGRQFSNSRSEMNVSTLELGDSALYLCASSLAGTDKNGYPYEQYFGPGTRLTVT.

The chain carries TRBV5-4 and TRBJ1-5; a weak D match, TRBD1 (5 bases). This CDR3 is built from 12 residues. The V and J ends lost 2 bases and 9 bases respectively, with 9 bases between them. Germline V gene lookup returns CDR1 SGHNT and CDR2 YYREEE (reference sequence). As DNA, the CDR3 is TGTGCCAGCAGCTTACCAGGGCGGCCCCAGCATTTT. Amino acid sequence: CASSLPGRPQHF. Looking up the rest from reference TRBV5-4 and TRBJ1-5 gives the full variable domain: ETGVTQSPTHLIKTRGQQVTLRCSSQSGHNTVSWYQQALGQGPQFIFQYYREEENGRGNFPPRFSGLQFPNYSSELNVNALELDDSALYLCASSLPGRPQHFGDGTRLSIL.

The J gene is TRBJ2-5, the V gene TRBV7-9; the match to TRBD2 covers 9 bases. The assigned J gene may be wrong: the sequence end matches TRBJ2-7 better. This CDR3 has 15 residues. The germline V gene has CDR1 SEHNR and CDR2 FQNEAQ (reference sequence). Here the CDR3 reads CASSLALAGSYEQYF. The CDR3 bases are TGTGCCAGCAGCTTAGCCCTAGCGGGGTCCTACGAGCAGTACTTC.

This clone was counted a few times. The CDR3 protein is CASSETGGRSPLHF. The CDR3 nucleotides read TGTGCCAGCAGTGAGACGGGGGGGCGCTCACCCCTCCACTTT. V gene TRBV2 combines with J gene TRBJ1-6; tentative D call: TRBD1 (6 bases). Trimming left V 3 bases short and J 10 bases short, with 13 bases between. CDR3 size: 14 residues. Germline CDR1 and CDR2: SNHLY and FYNNEI.

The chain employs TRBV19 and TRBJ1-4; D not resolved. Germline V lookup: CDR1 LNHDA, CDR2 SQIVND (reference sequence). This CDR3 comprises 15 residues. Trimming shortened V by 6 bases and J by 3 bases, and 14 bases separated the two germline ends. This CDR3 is CASRGGSQSNEKLFF. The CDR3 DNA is TGTGCCAGTAGAGGTGGTAGCCAGTCTAATGAAAAACTGTTTTTT. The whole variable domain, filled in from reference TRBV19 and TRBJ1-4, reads DGGITQSPKYLFRKEGQNVTLSCEQNLNHDAMYWYRQDPGQGLRLIYYSQIVNDFQKGDIAEGYSVSREKKESFPLTVTSAQKNPTAFYLCASRGGSQSNEKLFFGSGTQLSVL.

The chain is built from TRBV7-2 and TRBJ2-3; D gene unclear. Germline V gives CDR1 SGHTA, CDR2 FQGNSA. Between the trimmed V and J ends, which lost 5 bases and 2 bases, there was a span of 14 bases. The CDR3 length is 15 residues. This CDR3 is CASSPPPTYTDTQYF. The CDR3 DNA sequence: TGTGCCAGCAGCCCACCCCCAACCTACACAGATACGCAGTATTTT.

As DNA, the CDR3 is TGTGCCAGCAGCTCGGGACTAGCGGTGGATACGCAGTATTTT. This gives the protein CASSSGLAVDTQYF. This chain uses TRBV7-3 with TRBJ2-3; 11 nucleotides match TRBD2. The CDR3 totals 14 residues. V shed 4 bases and J 6 bases; nucleotides not matched to a gene: 3. Per the germline V gene, CDR1 is SGHTA and CDR2 is FQGTGA.

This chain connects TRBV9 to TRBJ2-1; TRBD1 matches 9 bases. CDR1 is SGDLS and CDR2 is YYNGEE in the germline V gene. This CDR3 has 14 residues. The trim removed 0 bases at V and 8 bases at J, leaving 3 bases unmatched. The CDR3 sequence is CASSVDRGLDEQFF. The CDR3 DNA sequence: TGTGCCAGCAGCGTAGACAGGGGGCTGGATGAGCAGTTCTTC.

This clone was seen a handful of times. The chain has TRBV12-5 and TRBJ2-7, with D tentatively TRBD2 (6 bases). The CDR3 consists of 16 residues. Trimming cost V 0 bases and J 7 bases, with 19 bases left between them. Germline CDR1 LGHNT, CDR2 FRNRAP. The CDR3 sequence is CASGLVVREPLGEQYF. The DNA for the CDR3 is TGTGCTAGTGGTTTGGTAGTTCGGGAGCCATTGGGGGAGCAGTACTTC.

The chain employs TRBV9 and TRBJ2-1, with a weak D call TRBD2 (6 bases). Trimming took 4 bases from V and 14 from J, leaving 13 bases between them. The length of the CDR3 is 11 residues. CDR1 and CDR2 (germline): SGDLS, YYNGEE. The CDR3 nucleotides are TGTGCCAGCAGCTCGGGACTCCTGAAGTTCTTC. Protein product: CASSSGLLKFF.

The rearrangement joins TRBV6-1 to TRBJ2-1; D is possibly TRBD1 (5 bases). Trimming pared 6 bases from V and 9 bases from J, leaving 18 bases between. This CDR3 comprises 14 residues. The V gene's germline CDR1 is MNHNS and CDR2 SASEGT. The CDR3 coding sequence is TGTGCCAGCAGCGAATACAGGTTCCTTGGTGAGCAGTTCTTC. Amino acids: CASSEYRFLGEQFF.

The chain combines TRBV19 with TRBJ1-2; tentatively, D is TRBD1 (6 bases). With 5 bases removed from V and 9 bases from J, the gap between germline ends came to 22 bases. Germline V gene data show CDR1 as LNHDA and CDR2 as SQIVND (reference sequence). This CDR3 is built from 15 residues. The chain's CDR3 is CASSPPGARYVSYTF. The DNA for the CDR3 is TGTGCCAGTAGTCCCCCAGGGGCTCGGTACGTTAGCTACACCTTC.

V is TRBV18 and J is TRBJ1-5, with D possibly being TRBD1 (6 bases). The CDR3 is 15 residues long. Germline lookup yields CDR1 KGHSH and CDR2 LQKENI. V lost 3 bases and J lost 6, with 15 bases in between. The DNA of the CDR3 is TGTGCCAGCTCACCCAAGGTGGGGGCGGGTCAGCCCCAGCATTTT. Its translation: CASSPKVGAGQPQHF.

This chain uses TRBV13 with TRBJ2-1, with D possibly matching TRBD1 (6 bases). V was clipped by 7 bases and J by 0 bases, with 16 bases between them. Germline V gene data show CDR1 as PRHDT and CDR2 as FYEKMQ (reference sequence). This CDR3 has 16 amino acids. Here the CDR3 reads CASTARTASSYNEQFF. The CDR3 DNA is TGTGCCAGCACCGCTAGGACAGCAAGCTCCTACAATGAGCAGTTCTTC.